A selection of T cell receptor beta chains follows, all from one sample in a study of shared clonotypes between healthy human individuals. The method was immunoSEQ multiplex PCR; TCRdb's version includes in-frame clones alone and lacks a portion of them. The sample contains about 1.5 million clones, 95% to 99% of which appear only once. Sequenced input: naive CD4+ T cells sorted from blood. These receptors originate from a man aged 30 to 39 in good health. Each CDR3 is given with its conserved first and last residue. A D gene is named only where the DNA matches it firmly. A row's size may be missing; if present it is once, few, many or a size class.

abundance	v_gene	j_gene	d_gene	CDR3nt	CDR3aa
.	TRBV27	TRBJ1-3	TRBD1	TGTGCCAGCAGTCGGGACAGCTTCTCTGGAAACACCATATATTTT	CASSRDSFSGNTIYF
.	TRBV7-9	TRBJ2-7	.	TGTGCCAGCAGCTTAATACAGGCCATGGGAAACTACGAGCAGTACTTC	CASSLIQAMGNYEQYF
once	TRBV30	TRBJ2-5	.	TGTGCCTGGAACCGAGGGGTCTCGGGGACCCAGTACTTC	CAWNRGVSGTQYF
.	TRBV11-2	TRBJ2-7	TRBD1	TGTGCCAGCAGCAGTATACAGGGGACCAGTTTCTTC	CASSSIQGTSFF
.	TRBV27	TRBJ2-2	TRBD2	TGTGCCAGCAGGCTCCTGGCGGGGACTAGCGGGAGCCGGCCCGGGGAGCTGTTTTTT	CASRLLAGTSGSRPGELFF
.	TRBV5-4	TRBJ2-3	.	TGTGCCAGCAGGTCGTTTTCGGGCACAGATACGCAGTATTTT	CASRSFSGTDTQYF
.	TRBV5-1	TRBJ2-7	TRBD1	TGCGCCAGCAGCGATCAGACAGGGGCGTCCGAGCAGTACTTC	CASSDQTGASEQYF
.	TRBV9	TRBJ1-4	.	TGTGCCAGCAGCGTTACTGGGACAGAAAAACTGTTTTTT	CASSVTGTEKLFF
.	TRBV2	TRBJ2-2	.	TGTGCCAGCAACGGATACACCGGGGAGCTGTTTTTT	CASNGYTGELFF
.	TRBV2	TRBJ1-1	.	TGTGCCAGCACTGTCGAAATGAGCCCAGGCACTGAAGCTTTCTTT	CASTVEMSPGTEAFF
.	TRBV5-1	TRBJ2-3	TRBD2	TGCGCCAGCAGCTTGGGACTAGCGGGTTTAAGGCCCTACACAGATACGCAGTATTTT	CASSLGLAGLRPYTDTQYF
.	TRBV29-1	TRBJ2-3	.	TGCAGCTTATGCCCTTACGGGACTTCAGATACGCAGTATTTT	CSLCPYGTSDTQYF
.	TRBV4-1	TRBJ1-4	.	TGCGCCAGCAGCCGGGATAAGTTCGGTGAAAAACTGTTTTTT	CASSRDKFGEKLFF
.	TRBV10-3	TRBJ2-3	TRBD2	TGTGCCATCAAGGGACTAGCGGGAGGAGCAGATACGCAGTATTTT	CAIKGLAGGADTQYF
.	TRBV4-1	TRBJ2-3	TRBD1	TGCGCCAGCAGCGAAGTGCCGGGGGGGACAGGGGTTAGAGATACGCAGTATTTT	CASSEVPGGTGVRDTQYF
.	TRBV11-1	TRBJ2-7	TRBD2	TGTGCCAGCAGCATAGAGGGCGGGAGCGGGAACGAGCAGTACTTC	CASSIEGGSGNEQYF
.	TRBV7-6	TRBJ2-2	TRBD2	TGTGCCAGCAGCCACACTAGCGGGAGGCCGAACGGGGAGCTGTTTTTT	CASSHTSGRPNGELFF
.	TRBV29-1	TRBJ1-3	.	TGCAGCGTATCCTGGAGCTCTGGAAACACCATATATTTT	CSVSWSSGNTIYF
.	TRBV19	TRBJ1-2	.	TGTGCCACGTCTCAGCTAACTAACTATGGCTACACCTTC	CATSQLTNYGYTF
.	TRBV5-1	TRBJ2-7	TRBD2	TGCGCCAGCAGCTTGGTATCGGGACTAGCGGGAGGGTACTACGAGCAGTACTTC	CASSLVSGLAGGYYEQYF
.	TRBV7-6	TRBJ2-7	TRBD1	TGTGCCAGCAGCTTAGAGGCGGGACAGGCTTACGAGCAGTACTTC	CASSLEAGQAYEQYF
.	TRBV28	TRBJ2-7	.	TGTGCCAGCAGTTTAAACCGAGGCGGAGCGGCTCCCCTCTACGAGCAGTACTTC	CASSLNRGGAAPLYEQYF
.	TRBV2	TRBJ2-5	.	TGTGCCAGCAGGGCCGGGACCGAAGAGACCCAGTACTTC	CASRAGTEETQYF
.	TRBV10-2	TRBJ2-5	.	TGCGCCAGCAGCCCGAGGAAGATAAGGGTGGGCCAGTACTTC	CASSPRKIRVGQYF
.	TRBV6-4	TRBJ2-7	TRBD1	TGTGCCAGCAGGCCCGAGGCAGGGGGAAACTACGAGCAGTACTTC	CASRPEAGGNYEQYF
.	TRBV7-2	TRBJ1-4	.	TGTGCCAGCAGCTTAGAGGTGGGAGCAACTAATGAAAAACTGTTTTTT	CASSLEVGATNEKLFF
.	TRBV18	TRBJ2-7	TRBD1	TGTGCCAGCTCACTAGGGACAGGGCGGTACGAGCAGTACTTC	CASSLGTGRYEQYF
.	TRBV19	TRBJ2-2	.	TGTGCCAGTAGTATTGGTTTGGTAGGGATTATCACCGGGGAGCTGTTTTTT	CASSIGLVGIITGELFF
.	TRBV12-5	TRBJ1-1	TRBD1	TGTGCTAGTGGTTTCGAGACAGGGGGCACTGAAGCTTTCTTT	CASGFETGGTEAFF
.	TRBV11-3	TRBJ2-7	TRBD2	TGTGCCAGCAGCCGGACTAGCGGGAGTTTAGGCGAGCAGTACTTC	CASSRTSGSLGEQYF
.	TRBV6-1	TRBJ1-5	.	TGTGCCAGCAGTGAAGTCCACTCCAATCATCAGCCCCAGCATTTT	CASSEVHSNHQPQHF
.	TRBV10-3	TRBJ2-1	.	TGTGCCATCAGCCCCGGCGGAAATGAGCAGTTCTTC	CAISPGGNEQFF
.	TRBV7-2	TRBJ1-1	TRBD1	TGTGCCAGCAGCTTGGATATCGACAGGGGGATCACTGAAGCTTTCTTT	CASSLDIDRGITEAFF
.	TRBV2	TRBJ2-1	TRBD2	TGTGCCAGCCTAGCGGATAGCTCCTACAATGAGCAGTTCTTC	CASLADSSYNEQFF
once	TRBV5-3	TRBJ2-3	TRBD1	TGTGCCAGAAGACTGGCCCTTGGGACAGCCCCCACAGATACGCAGTATTTT	CARRLALGTAPTDTQYF
.	TRBV5-1	TRBJ2-1	TRBD2	TGCGCCAGCAGCTGGGGACTAGCGGGTTCCTACAATGAGCAGTTCTTC	CASSWGLAGSYNEQFF
.	TRBV5-1	TRBJ2-5	.	TGCGCCAGCAGCTTGGAGGGGGAGTTAGTACACTTC	CASSLEGELVHF
.	TRBV14	TRBJ2-5	TRBD2	TGTGCCAGCAGCAAGACTAGCGGGAGAGAGACCCAGTACTTC	CASSKTSGRETQYF
.	TRBV19	TRBJ2-3	.	TGTGCCAGTGGTGCGGGACCAGGGGTAGATACGCAGTATTTT	CASGAGPGVDTQYF
.	TRBV27	TRBJ2-4	.	TGTGCCAGCGGTACGGGCCCGACACGAGCCAAAAACATTCAGTACTTC	CASGTGPTRAKNIQYF
once	TRBV5-1	TRBJ2-7	TRBD2	TGCGCCAGCAGCTTGAGATGGCCAGCGGGAGTCGACGAGCAGTACTTC	CASSLRWPAGVDEQYF
.	TRBV27	TRBJ2-1	TRBD2	TGTGCCAGCAGTTTAATCTTAGGTAGCGGGAGCAGTAATGAGCAGTTCTTC	CASSLILGSGSSNEQFF